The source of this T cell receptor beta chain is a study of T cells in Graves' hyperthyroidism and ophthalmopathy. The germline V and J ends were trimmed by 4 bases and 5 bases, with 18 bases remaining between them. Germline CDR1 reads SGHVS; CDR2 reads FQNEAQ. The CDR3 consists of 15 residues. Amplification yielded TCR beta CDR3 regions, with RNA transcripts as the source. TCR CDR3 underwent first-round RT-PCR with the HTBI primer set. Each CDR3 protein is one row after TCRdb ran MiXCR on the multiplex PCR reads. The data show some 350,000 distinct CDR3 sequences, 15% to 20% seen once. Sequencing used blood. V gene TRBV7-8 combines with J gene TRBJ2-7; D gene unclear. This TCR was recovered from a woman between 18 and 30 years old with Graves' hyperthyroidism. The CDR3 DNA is TGTGCCAGCAGCTCTTCCCCACGGGCCCAGAACGAGCAGTACTTC. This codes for CASSSSPRAQNEQYF.